This T cell receptor beta chain derives from a study of blood T cell repertoires in COVID-19. Study-wide context: Sites in the United States, Italy and Spain provided acute and convalescent COVID-19 samples. PBMCs, B-cell-depleted T cells, or T cells provided the cDNA or gDNA that made up the material.

Assay: immunoSEQ multiplex PCR; the TCRdb copy retains only in-frame clones and omits some. The repertoire includes 360,000 or so clones, over 85% of them detected once, and less than 2% sits in the top ten. This CDR3 is built from 13 residues. Per the germline V gene, CDR1 is SGHVS and CDR2 is FQNEAQ. Trimming shortened V by 1 base and J by 4 bases, and 8 bases separated the two germline ends. Participant age was roughly 18 to 89 years, and participants resided in fewer than 30 US areas. Resolution of symptoms, clearance, or two negative PCRs was present in recovered Cohort 3 donors. The rearrangement uses TRBV7-8 and TRBJ2-7; D unresolved. This sequence was found in a woman in her 30s who had recovered from COVID-19. Specimen: PBMCs or T cells enriched from blood (not recorded which). CDR3 amino acids: CASSLGYEYEQYF. The CDR3 DNA reads as TGTGCCAGCAGCTTAGGCTACGAGTACGAGCAGTACTTC.